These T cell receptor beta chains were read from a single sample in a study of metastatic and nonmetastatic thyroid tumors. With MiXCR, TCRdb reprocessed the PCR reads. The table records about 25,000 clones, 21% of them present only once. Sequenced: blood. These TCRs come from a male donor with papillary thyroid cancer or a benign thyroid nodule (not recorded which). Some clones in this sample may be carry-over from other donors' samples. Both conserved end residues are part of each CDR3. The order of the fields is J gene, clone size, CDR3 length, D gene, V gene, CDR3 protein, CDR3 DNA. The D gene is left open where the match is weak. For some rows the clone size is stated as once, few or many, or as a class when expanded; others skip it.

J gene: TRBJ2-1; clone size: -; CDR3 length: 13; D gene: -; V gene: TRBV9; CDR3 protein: CASSVVNAEEQFF; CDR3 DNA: TGTGCCAGCAGCGTAGTCAACGCGGAAGAGCAGTTCTTC
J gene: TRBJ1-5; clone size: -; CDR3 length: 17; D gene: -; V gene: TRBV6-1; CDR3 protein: CASSFGLDIAFNHPQHF; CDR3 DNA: TGTGCCAGCAGCTTCGGCCTGGATATCGCTTTCAATCATCCCCAGCATTTT
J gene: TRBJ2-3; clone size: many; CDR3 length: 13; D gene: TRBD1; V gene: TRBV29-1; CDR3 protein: CSVTGGPTDTQYF; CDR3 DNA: TGCAGCGTCACAGGGGGCCCCACAGATACGCAGTATTTT
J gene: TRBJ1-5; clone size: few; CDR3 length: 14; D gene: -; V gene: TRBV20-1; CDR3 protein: CSARRTEEYQPQHF; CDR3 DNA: TGCAGTGCTAGAAGGACAGAGGAGTATCAGCCCCAGCATTTT
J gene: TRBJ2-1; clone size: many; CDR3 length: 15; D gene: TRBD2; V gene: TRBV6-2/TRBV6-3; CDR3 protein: CASSYTSGSRVEQFF; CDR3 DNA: TGTGCCAGCAGTTATACTAGCGGGTCCCGTGTTGAGCAGTTCTTC
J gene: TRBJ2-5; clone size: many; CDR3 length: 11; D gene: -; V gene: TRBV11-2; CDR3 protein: CASTSKETQYF; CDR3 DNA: TGTGCCAGCACCTCTAAAGAGACCCAGTACTTC
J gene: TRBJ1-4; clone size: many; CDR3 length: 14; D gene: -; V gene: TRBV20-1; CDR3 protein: CSARGDGFNEKLFF; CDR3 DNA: TGCAGTGCTAGAGGGGACGGTTTTAATGAAAAACTGTTTTTT
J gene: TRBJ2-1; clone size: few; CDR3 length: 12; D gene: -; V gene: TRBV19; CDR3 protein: CASSASRAEQFF; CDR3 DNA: TGTGCCAGTAGTGCCAGCCGAGCGGAGCAGTTCTTC
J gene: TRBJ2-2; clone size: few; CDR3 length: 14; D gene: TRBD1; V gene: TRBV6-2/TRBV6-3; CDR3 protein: CASSPGTGTGELFF; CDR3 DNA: TGTGCCAGCAGTCCCGGGACAGGAACCGGGGAGCTGTTTTTT
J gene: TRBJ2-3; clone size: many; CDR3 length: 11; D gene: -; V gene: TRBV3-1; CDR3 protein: CASSHYKQVYF; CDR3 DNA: TGTGCCAGCAGCCATTACAAACAGGTGTATTTT